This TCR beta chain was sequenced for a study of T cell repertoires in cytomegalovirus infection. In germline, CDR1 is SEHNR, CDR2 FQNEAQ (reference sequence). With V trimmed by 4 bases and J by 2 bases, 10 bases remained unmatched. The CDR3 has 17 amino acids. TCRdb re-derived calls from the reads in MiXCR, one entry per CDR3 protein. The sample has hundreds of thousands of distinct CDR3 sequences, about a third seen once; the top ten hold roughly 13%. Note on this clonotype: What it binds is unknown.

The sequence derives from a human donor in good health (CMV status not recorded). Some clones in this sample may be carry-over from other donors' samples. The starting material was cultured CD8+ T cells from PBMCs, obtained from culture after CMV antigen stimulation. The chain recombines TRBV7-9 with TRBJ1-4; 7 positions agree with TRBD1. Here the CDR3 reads CASSSPIRGLTNEKLFF. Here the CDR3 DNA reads TGTGCCAGCAGCTCCCCGATTAGGGGGCTTACTAATGAAAAACTGTTTTTT.